Listed here are 3 T cell receptor beta chains from one sample, sequenced in a study of control samples from healthy donors and cancer patients. TCRdb's table, derived via immunoSEQ multiplex PCR, lists solely in-frame clones and lacks some. The sample has tens of thousands of clones, about 88% seen once. Sequencing was performed on PBMCs. Every receptor here comes from an older man with lung cancer.

The V gene is TRBV7-2, the J gene TRBJ1-5, with D unresolved. This CDR3 has 17 residues. Germline CDR1 SGHTA, CDR2 FQGNSA. V shed 1 base and J shed 2 bases, with 15 bases lying between them. CDR3 loop: CASSLGTVGIRNQPQHF. The CDR3 DNA reads TGTGCCAGCAGCTTAGGTACGGTGGGGATACGCAATCAGCCCCAGCATTTT. Using reference TRBV7-2 and TRBJ1-5 for the parts outside the CDR3, the full variable domain is GAGVSQSPSNKVTEKGKDVELRCDPISGHTALYWYRQSLGQGLEFLIYFQGNSAPDKSGLPSDRFSAERTGGSVSTLTIQRTQQEDSAVYLCASSLGTVGIRNQPQHFGDGTRLSIL.

The chain carries TRBV21-1 and TRBJ1-6; the table's D call, TRBD1, was not checked against the DNA. TRBV21-1 corresponds to a pseudogene. The CDR3 extends over 17 amino acids. CDR3: CASSTGEEGKPNSPLHF. In DNA, the CDR3 is TGTGCCAGCAGCACAGGGGAAGAGGGAAAGCCTAATTCACCCCTCCACTTT.

This clone was seen a single time. V is TRBV9 and J is TRBJ1-2; possible D gene TRBD1, 5 bases. V gave up 0 bases and J gave up 8 bases, with 14 bases separating them. CDR3 size: 14 residues. Germline assignment: CDR1 SGDLS and CDR2 YYNGEE. CDR3 nucleotide sequence: TGTGCCAGCAGCGTAGGACGGCAGGGTACAGGCTACACCTTC. This encodes CASSVGRQGTGYTF. Filled out from reference TRBV9 and TRBJ1-2, the complete variable domain reads DSGVTQTPKHLITATGQRVTLRCSPRSGDLSVYWYQQSLDQGLQFLIQYYNGEERAKGNILERFSAQQFPDLHSELNLSSLELGDSALYFCASSVGRQGTGYTFGSGTRLTVV.